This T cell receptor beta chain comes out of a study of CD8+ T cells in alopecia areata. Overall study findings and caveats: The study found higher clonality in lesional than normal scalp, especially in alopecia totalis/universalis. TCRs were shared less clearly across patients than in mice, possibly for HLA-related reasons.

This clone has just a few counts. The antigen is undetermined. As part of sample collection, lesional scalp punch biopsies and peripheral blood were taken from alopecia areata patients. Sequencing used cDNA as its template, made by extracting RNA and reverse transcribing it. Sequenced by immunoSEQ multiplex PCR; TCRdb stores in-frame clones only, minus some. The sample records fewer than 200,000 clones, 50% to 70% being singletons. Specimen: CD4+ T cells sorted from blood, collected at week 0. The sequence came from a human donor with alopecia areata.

The CDR3 protein is CASSHSLTGDGYTF. Here the CDR3 DNA reads TGCGCCAGCAGCCATAGTCTTACCGGGGATGGCTACACCTTC. The chain employs TRBV4-1 and TRBJ1-2; D not certain. V was clipped by 3 bases and J by 6 bases, with 14 bases between them. The CDR3 extends over 14 amino acids. Germline V gene sequence: CDR1 MGHRA, CDR2 YSYEKL.